Shown below are 28 T cell receptor beta chains from a single sample sequenced in a study of regulatory T cells in long-lasting Graves disease. Time point in this sample: newly diagnosed GD, antithyroid drugs for less than 3 months. The authors made the TCR library using RNA they extracted from PBMCs. Both iRepertoire HTBI primers and Arm-PCR of CDR3 regions were used to build the TCR beta libraries. TCRdb redid the calling of the multiplex PCR reads with MiXCR, one entry per CDR3 protein. The sample yields hundreds of thousands of distinct CDR3 sequences, 9.5% to 15% seen once. These records were also assigned to another study, of T cells in Graves' hyperthyroidism and ophthalmopathy.

Sequences were derived from peripheral blood mononuclear cells (PBMCs), sampled at new diagnosis, from a patient treated with antithyroid drugs. These receptors all stem from a woman aged 25 to 39 with Graves disease.

The rearrangement joins TRBV12-3 or TRBV12-4 to TRBJ1-1; a weak D match, TRBD1 (6 bases). V lost 6 bases and J 3 bases, leaving 11 bases between the germline ends. The CDR3 contains 13 residues. CDR3 in amino acids: CASSSGQYTEAFF. CDR3 nucleotide sequence: TGTGCCAGCAGCTCCGGACAGTACACTGAAGCTTTCTTT.

The table lists this clonotype with many counts. The J gene is TRBJ2-1, the V gene TRBV12-3 or TRBV12-4; 9 nucleotides align to TRBD1. V trimming: 1 base; J trimming: 5 bases; junction bases outside the gene matches: 15. There are 19 residues in the CDR3. This chain's CDR3 is CASSLDRVWGQGLDNEQFF. In DNA, the CDR3 is TGTGCCAGCAGTTTAGACAGGGTATGGGGACAGGGTTTGGACAATGAGCAGTTCTTC.

The CDR3 DNA sequence: TGTGCCAGCACTCCCAGCGGGGAGAAAGGTGGCTACACCTTC. It specifies CASTPSGEKGGYTF. The chain carries TRBV28 and TRBJ1-2; D remains ambiguous. V gave up 7 bases and J gave up 7 bases, with 19 bases separating them. Germline V gene lookup returns CDR1 MDHEN and CDR2 SYDVKM. This CDR3 spans 14 amino acids.

Concerning this clonotype: This may come from a read error, since a much larger clone is one base off. The chain has TRBV20-1 and TRBJ2-7, with unresolved D. The CDR3 extends over 17 amino acids. Per germline, CDR1 DFQATT and CDR2 SNEGSKA (reference sequence). The CDR3 loop is CSARRSGPRRDTYEQCF. CDR3 sequence (DNA): TGCAGTGCTAGACGTTCCGGACCCCGTAGGGATACCTACGAGCAGTGCTTC.

The chain is built from TRBV7-9 and TRBJ1-2; D ambiguous. Germline V gene lookup returns CDR1 SEHNR and CDR2 FQNEAQ (reference sequence). The CDR3 has 14 residues. V shed 0 bases and J shed 1 base, with 6 bases lying between them. The CDR3 sequence is CASSLASDNYGYTF. The CDR3 DNA reads as TGTGCCAGCAGCTTAGCCTCGGATAACTATGGCTACACCTTC.

This clonotype came up many times. CDR3 sequence: CASSQDPSLGAREAEQYF. DNA of the CDR3: TGCGCCAGCAGCCAAGACCCTTCTTTAGGCGCGAGGGAGGCCGAGCAGTACTTC. This chain joins TRBV4-1 and TRBJ2-7, with a tentative D call TRBD2 (6 bases). The V end lost 0 bases, the J end lost 6 bases, and 24 bases lay between the germline ends. The CDR3 runs 18 residues. Germline values: CDR1 MGHRA, CDR2 YSYEKL.

This clonotype has at least ten counts. V and J are TRBV29-1 and TRBJ2-1; TRBD1 might be the D (5 bases). The CDR3 contains 12 residues. Germline CDR1 and CDR2: SQVTM and ANQGSEA. V dropped 4 bases and J dropped 8 bases, with 12 bases sitting between them. CDR3 nucleotide sequence: TGCAGCGTTGTAGGGGAAGTCGATGAGCAGTTCTTC. It is translated as CSVVGEVDEQFF.

This clonotype was detected many times. The chain uses TRBV2 and TRBJ2-2, with D perhaps TRBD1 (7 bases). The CDR3 totals 15 residues. Trimming removed 8 bases from V and 3 bases from J, with 16 bases in between. Germline V gives CDR1 SNHLY, CDR2 FYNNEI. For the CDR3, the DNA is TGTGCCAGCTGGAGGGGACAGCCAGACACCGGGGAGCTGTTTTTT. The encoded protein is CASWRGQPDTGELFF. Combining the CDR3 with reference TRBV2 and TRBJ2-2 gives the whole variable domain EPEVTQTPSHQVTQMGQEVILRCVPISNHLYFYWYRQILGQKVEFLVSFYNNEISEKSEIFDDQFSVERPDGSNFTLKIRSTKLEDSAMYFCASWRGQPDTGELFFGEGSRLTVL.

This clonotype was detected ten times or more. The chain couples TRBV28 to TRBJ2-5; 9 nucleotides align to TRBD2. Per the germline V gene, CDR1 is MDHEN and CDR2 is SYDVKM. V was clipped by 7 bases and J by 4 bases; unmatched bases: 7. The CDR3 runs to 14 residues. The CDR3 protein is CASKFAGGRETQYF. The CDR3 DNA reads as TGTGCCAGCAAGTTCGCGGGAGGGCGAGAGACCCAGTACTTC.

The chain is built from TRBV6-9 and TRBJ2-1; D uncertain. V was shortened by 3 bases and J by 5 bases, with 17 bases between the two germline ends. This CDR3 has 16 amino acids. The germline V gene encodes CDR1 MNHGY and CDR2 SVAAGI. CDR3 sequence (DNA): TGTGCCAGCAGTTACGGGTTAAGGCGGATCAACAATGAGCAGTTCTTC. Translated: CASSYGLRRINNEQFF.

This clonotype was seen ten or more times. V is TRBV7-2 and J is TRBJ1-6; D unresolved. V was shortened by 3 bases and J by 7 bases, with 10 bases between the two germline ends. Germline assignment: CDR1 SGHTA and CDR2 FQGNSA. The CDR3 has 14 residues. CDR3 loop: CASSFPPLNSPLHF. CDR3 in DNA: TGTGCCAGCAGCTTCCCCCCATTAAATTCACCCCTCCACTTT.

This clonotype appeared many times. This chain links TRBV2 with TRBJ2-3; tentatively, D is TRBD2 (5 bases). There are 15 residues in the CDR3. Germline V gene sequence: CDR1 SNHLY, CDR2 FYNNEI. Trimming cost V 6 bases and J 2 bases, with 15 bases left between them. CDR3 loop: CASSEWWTSTDTQYF. The CDR3 region has the DNA TGTGCCAGCAGCGAATGGTGGACTTCCACAGATACGCAGTATTTT. The full variable domain, completed using reference TRBV2 and TRBJ2-3, is EPEVTQTPSHQVTQMGQEVILRCVPISNHLYFYWYRQILGQKVEFLVSFYNNEISEKSEIFDDQFSVERPDGSNFTLKIRSTKLEDSAMYFCASSEWWTSTDTQYFGPGTRLTVL.

In this sample, this clonotype turned up a few times. A read error is the likely source, as a far larger clone sits one nucleotide away. The chain recombines TRBV11-2 with TRBJ2-4; D remains ambiguous. The length of the CDR3 is 11 residues. Germline V gives CDR1 SGHAT, CDR2 FQNNGV. The V gene lost 5 bases and the J gene lost 13 bases, with 12 bases spanning the gap. The CDR3 bases are TGTGCCAGCAGCAACGTACATGAGCAGTACTTC. Translating gives CASSNVHEQYF. The full variable domain, with the rest looked up from reference TRBV11-2 and TRBJ2-4, is EAGVAQSPRYKIIEKRQSVAFWCNPISGHATLYWYQQILGQGPKLLIQFQNNGVVDDSQLPKDRFSAERLKGVDSTLKIQPAKLEDSAVYLCASSNVHEQYFGAGTRLSVL.

The chain is built from TRBV20-1 and TRBJ2-7; D tentatively reads TRBD1 or TRBD2 (5 bases each). CDR1 and CDR2 (germline): DFQATT, SNEGSKA (reference sequence). The CDR3 consists of 14 residues. Trimming left V 2 bases short and J 4 bases short, with 15 bases between. CDR3 loop: CSARPLEGRYEQYF. The CDR3 DNA is TGCAGTGCTAGACCTCTAGAGGGGAGATACGAGCAGTACTTC.

This clonotype was detected many times. The chain has TRBV2 and TRBJ1-6, with TRBD1 as a possible D gene (5 bases). V gave up 5 bases and J gave up 8 bases, with 13 bases separating them. This CDR3 comprises 14 residues. Germline loops: CDR1 SNHLY, CDR2 FYNNEI. As DNA, the CDR3 is TGTGCCAGCAGTACCGGGACTGGGGATTCACCCCTCCACTTT. It specifies CASSTGTGDSPLHF.

This clonotype has more than one count but fewer than ten. The V gene is TRBV6-6, the J gene TRBJ2-2, with D perhaps matching TRBD1 or TRBD2 (5 bases each). Germline CDR1 reads MNHNY; CDR2 reads SVGAGI (reference sequence). The CDR3 is made up of 16 amino acids. The V end was cut by 0 bases, the J end by 0 bases, with 8 bases between. Here the CDR3 DNA reads TGTGCCAGCAGTTACTCGATGGGGGCGAACACCGGGGAGCTGTTTTTT. The encoded protein is CASSYSMGANTGELFF.

Regarding this clonotype: A read error may explain this, as a much larger clone is one base away. The gene calls are TRBV11-3 and TRBJ2-7, with 7 bases that match TRBD2. The CDR3 length is 17 residues. Looked up from germline, CDR1 is SGHNT and CDR2 is YENEEA. The CDR3 reads CVSSPPLAGSSSYEQYF. The CDR3 DNA reads TGTGTCAGCAGCCCCCCGTTAGCGGGTTCCTCCTCCTACGAGCAGTACTTC.

On this clonotype itself: This sequence is one base from a far larger clone and is likely a read error. Because it lacks the conserved phenylalanine or tryptophan at the end, this CDR3 is likely a read error. V and J are TRBV7-3 and TRBJ2-5; D gene uncertain. This CDR3 contains 13 residues. Germline V gene data show CDR1 as SGHTA and CDR2 as FQGTGA. V dropped 5 bases and J dropped 2 bases, with 9 bases sitting between them. The CDR3 DNA is TGTGCCAGCAGCCGCACAGTTCAAGAGACCCAGTACCTC. Translating it yields CASSRTVQETQYL.

This clonotype was seen many times. V and J are TRBV28 and TRBJ2-7; D is perhaps TRBD1 (6 bases). Germline values: CDR1 MDHEN, CDR2 SYDVKM. Trimming removed 6 bases at V and 2 bases at J, with 11 bases between. The CDR3 has 13 residues. This CDR3 is CASRTGTTYEQYF. In DNA, the CDR3 is TGTGCCAGCAGAACCGGGACAACCTACGAGCAGTACTTC.

The J gene is TRBJ1-5, the V gene TRBV20-1, with TRBD1 as a possible D gene (6 bases). The CDR3 contains 13 residues. The germline V and J ends were trimmed by 3 bases and 4 bases, with 10 bases remaining between them. The germline V gene has CDR1 DFQATT and CDR2 SNEGSKA (reference sequence). CDR3 bases: TGCAGTGCTAGCAGGGGAATAAATCAGCCCCAGCATTTT. Protein sequence: CSASRGINQPQHF.

This clonotype was recorded at least ten times. The CDR3 loop reads CASSSRGDSVEQYF. In DNA, the CDR3 is TGTGCCAGCAGCTCCCGGGGGGATTCTGTCGAGCAGTACTTC. The J gene is TRBJ2-7, the V gene TRBV7-8, with 7 bases matching TRBD2. The CDR3 totals 14 residues. J was trimmed by 6 bases and V by 4 bases; bases with no gene match: 9. Germline V gives CDR1 SGHVS, CDR2 FQNEAQ. The variable domain in full, with the rest retrieved from reference TRBV7-8 and TRBJ2-7, is GAGVSQSPRYKVAKRGQDVALRCDPISGHVSLFWYQQALGQGPEFLTYFQNEAQLDKSGLPSDRFFAERPEGSVSTLKIQRTQQEDSAVYLCASSSRGDSVEQYFGPGTRLTVT.

This clonotype showed up just once. V usage is TRBV19 and J usage is TRBJ1-2; the D is unclear. Germline V gene lookup returns CDR1 LNHDA and CDR2 SQIVND (reference sequence). This CDR3 is 15 amino acids long. V shed 1 base and J shed 8 bases, with 17 bases lying between them. The DNA of the CDR3 is TGTGCCAGTAGTATAGTGGCCCGCGGCGCGGGGGGCTACACCTTC. It specifies CASSIVARGAGGYTF. Combining the CDR3 with reference TRBV19 and TRBJ1-2 gives the whole variable domain DGGITQSPKYLFRKEGQNVTLSCEQNLNHDAMYWYRQDPGQGLRLIYYSQIVNDFQKGDIAEGYSVSREKKESFPLTVTSAQKNPTAFYLCASSIVARGAGGYTFGSGTRLTVV.

The table lists this clonotype with many counts. The chain has TRBV20-1 and TRBJ2-1; 14 bases fit TRBD2. This CDR3 has 15 amino acids. Germline CDR1 and CDR2: DFQATT and SNEGSKA (reference sequence). With V trimmed by 0 bases and J by 7 bases, 2 bases remained unmatched. The CDR3 region is CSAREGLAGVNEQFF. The CDR3 DNA follows: TGCAGTGCTAGAGAGGGACTAGCGGGAGTTAATGAGCAGTTCTTC.

This clonotype was counted only a few times. The rearrangement uses TRBV6-1 and TRBJ1-5, with 10 bases lining up with TRBD1. After removal of 5 bases from V and 7 bases from J, the junction contained 5 bases not matched to a gene. Germline CDR1 MNHNS, CDR2 SASEGT. The CDR3 length is 14 residues. The CDR3 spells CASSRDRGSQPQHF. CDR3 coding DNA: TGTGCCAGCAGTAGGGACAGGGGATCACAGCCCCAGCATTTT.

This clonotype has at least ten counts. V gene TRBV11-2 combines with J gene TRBJ1-1; D is possibly TRBD1 (5 bases). V lost 5 bases, J lost 3 bases, and 13 bases lay in between. The length of the CDR3 is 14 residues. CDR1 is SGHAT and CDR2 is FQNNGV in the germline V gene. CDR3 sequence: CASSPLSGDTEAFF. In nucleotides, the CDR3 is TGTGCCAGCAGCCCTTTATCGGGGGACACTGAAGCTTTCTTT.

This clonotype was recorded at least ten times. This chain connects TRBV20-1 to TRBJ2-3, with TRBD2 identical over 11 bases. CDR1 and CDR2 (germline): DFQATT, SNEGSKA (reference sequence). The CDR3 is 15 amino acids. Trimming removed 3 bases from V and 4 bases from J; junction bases left unmatched: 6. The chain's CDR3 is CSASDSGRGADTQYF. CDR3 nucleotides: TGCAGTGCTAGTGATAGCGGGAGGGGCGCAGATACGCAGTATTTT.

This clonotype was counted at least ten times. CDR3 DNA sequence: TGTGCCAGCAGCGTTAGTTCCGTCGGGAATGAGCAGTTCTTC. Protein product: CASSVSSVGNEQFF. The chain joins TRBV9 to TRBJ2-1; D gene unclear. V gave up 2 bases and J gave up 7 bases, with 13 bases separating them. CDR1 is SGDLS and CDR2 is YYNGEE in the germline V gene. The CDR3 consists of 14 residues.

There are many counts of this clonotype. V usage is TRBV19 and J usage is TRBJ2-5; 7 bases are shared with TRBD2. The CDR3 spans 13 residues. The junction had 2 bases not matched to a gene; V was cut back by 3 bases and J by 4 bases. Germline V lookup: CDR1 LNHDA, CDR2 SQIVND (reference sequence). CDR3 in amino acids: CASSIGRVETQYF. CDR3 nucleotide sequence: TGTGCCAGTAGTATTGGGAGGGTAGAGACCCAGTACTTC.